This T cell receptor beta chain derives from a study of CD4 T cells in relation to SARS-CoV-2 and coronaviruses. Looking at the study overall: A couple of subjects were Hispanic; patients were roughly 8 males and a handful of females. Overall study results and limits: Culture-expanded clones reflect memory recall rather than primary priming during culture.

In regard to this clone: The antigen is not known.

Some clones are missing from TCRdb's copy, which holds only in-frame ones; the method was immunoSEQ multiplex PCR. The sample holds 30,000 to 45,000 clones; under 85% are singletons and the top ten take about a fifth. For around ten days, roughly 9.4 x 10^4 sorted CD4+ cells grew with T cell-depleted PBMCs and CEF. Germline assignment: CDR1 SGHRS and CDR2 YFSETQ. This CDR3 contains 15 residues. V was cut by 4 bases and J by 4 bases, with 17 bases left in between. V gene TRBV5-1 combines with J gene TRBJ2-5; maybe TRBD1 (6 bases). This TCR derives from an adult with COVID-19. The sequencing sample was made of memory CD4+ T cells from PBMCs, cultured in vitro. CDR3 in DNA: TGCGCCAGCAGCGTACAGGGAATAGGGGGAGAGACCCAGTACTTC. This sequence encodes CASSVQGIGGETQYF.